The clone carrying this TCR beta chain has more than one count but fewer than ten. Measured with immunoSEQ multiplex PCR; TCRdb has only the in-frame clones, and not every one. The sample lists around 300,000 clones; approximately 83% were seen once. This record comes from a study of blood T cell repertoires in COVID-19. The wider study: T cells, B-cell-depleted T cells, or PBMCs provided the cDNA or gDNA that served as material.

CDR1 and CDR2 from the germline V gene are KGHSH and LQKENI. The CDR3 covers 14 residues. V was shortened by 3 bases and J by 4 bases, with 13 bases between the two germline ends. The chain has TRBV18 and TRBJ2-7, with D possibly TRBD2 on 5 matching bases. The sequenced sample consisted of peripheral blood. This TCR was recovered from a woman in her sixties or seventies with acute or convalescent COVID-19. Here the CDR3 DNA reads TGTGCCAGCTCACCTTCGGGGATTGGATACGAGCAGTACTTC. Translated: CASSPSGIGYEQYF.